This passage covers 26 T cell receptor beta chains from one sample sequenced in a study of control samples from healthy donors and cancer patients. The protocol was immunoSEQ multiplex PCR, while the TCRdb copy is restricted to in-frame clones and leaves out a portion. This sample has 150,000 to 200,000 clones; 90% to 95% occur once, and the top ten carry around 1.5%. The sequencing sample was made of blood. These receptors were taken from a woman aged 18-35 years in good health.

This sequence joins TRBV6-2 or TRBV6-3 and TRBJ2-3, with 10 bases aligning to TRBD2. V lost 2 bases, J lost 1 base, and 0 bases stayed unmatched. CDR3 size: 15 residues. The germline V gene encodes CDR1 MNHEY and CDR2 SVGEGT. The DNA for the CDR3 is TGTGCCAGCAGTTACGGGACTAGCGGCACAGATACGCAGTATTTT. Residues: CASSYGTSGTDTQYF.

The gene calls are TRBV27 and TRBJ2-3; D unclear. This CDR3 region has 14 residues. Germline values: CDR1 MNHEY, CDR2 SMNVEV (reference sequence). Trimming cost V 8 bases and J 1 base, with 13 bases left between them. DNA of the CDR3: TGTGCCAGCTCCCCGGGCGGAGGCACAGATACGCAGTATTTT. Protein sequence: CASSPGGGTDTQYF.

CDR3 in amino acids: CASSYAGGIGQPQHF. Here the CDR3 DNA reads TGTGCCAGCAGTTACGCCGGGGGCATAGGTCAGCCCCAGCATTTT. V and J are TRBV6-2 or TRBV6-3 and TRBJ1-5, with a weak D call TRBD1 (6 bases). The V gene's germline CDR1 is MNHEY and CDR2 SVGEGT. The CDR3 runs to 15 residues. V shed 2 bases and J shed 6 bases, with 14 bases lying between them.

The J gene is TRBJ1-3, the V gene TRBV7-9; D might be TRBD1 (6 bases). Germline CDR1 is SEHNR and CDR2 is FQNEAQ (reference sequence). CDR3 length equals 14 residues. The V gene lost 5 bases and the J gene lost 1 base, with 9 bases spanning the gap. CDR3 in DNA: TGTGCCAGCAGCACCCAGGGGTCTGGAAACACCATATATTTT. This translates into CASSTQGSGNTIYF.

This sequence joins TRBV10-2 and TRBJ1-5, with D perhaps TRBD1 (5 bases). This CDR3 comprises 14 residues. The germline CDR1 and CDR2 sequences are WSHSY and SAAADI. The V end lost 0 bases, the J end lost 2 bases, and 5 bases lay between the germline ends. The CDR3 DNA reads as TGCGCCAGCAGTGAGTCAGGGGGCAATCAGCCCCAGCATTTT. Translation: CASSESGGNQPQHF.

V is TRBV13 and J is TRBJ1-1, with unresolved D. Germline V gives CDR1 PRHDT, CDR2 FYEKMQ (reference sequence). The CDR3 has 14 amino acids. The V and J ends lost 3 bases and 2 bases respectively, with 10 bases between them. The CDR3 reads CASSFSDINTEAFF. The CDR3 DNA sequence: TGTGCCAGCAGCTTTAGTGACATAAACACTGAAGCTTTCTTT.

The chain uses TRBV6-6 and TRBJ1-1; TRBD1 aligns across 7 bases. Germline V gene data show CDR1 as MNHNY and CDR2 as SVGAGI (reference sequence). J gave up 0 bases and V 6 bases, and 7 bases lay outside the gene matches. The CDR3 runs to 15 residues. The CDR3 sequence: CASSRTGAMNTEAFF. The CDR3 DNA is TGTGCCAGCAGCCGGACAGGTGCCATGAACACTGAAGCTTTCTTT.

This chain links TRBV9 with TRBJ1-1; D is undetermined. CDR1 and CDR2 from the germline V gene are SGDLS and YYNGEE. The CDR3 contains 12 residues. The V gene lost 3 bases and the J gene lost 8 bases, with 11 bases spanning the gap. The CDR3 is CASSARGREAFF. Here the CDR3 DNA reads TGTGCCAGCAGCGCCCGAGGGAGAGAAGCTTTCTTT.

V usage is TRBV19 and J usage is TRBJ2-3, with TRBD2 matching over 8 bases. CDR3 size: 14 residues. V shed 4 bases and J 6 bases; nucleotides not matched to a gene: 6. CDR1 and CDR2 (germline): LNHDA, SQIVND (reference sequence). The DNA for the CDR3 is TGTGCCAGTAGTACCGGGGGCGGGAGGGATACGCAGTATTTT. It encodes CASSTGGGRDTQYF.

CDR3 nucleotides: TGTGCCAGCTCACCCCGACAGGGTTACGAGCAGTACTTC. Translating it yields CASSPRQGYEQYF. The V call is TRBV18, the J call TRBJ2-7; the match to TRBD1 covers 7 bases. The CDR3 runs 13 residues. The junction had 3 bases not matched to a gene; V was cut back by 3 bases and J by 4 bases. Germline CDR1 is KGHSH and CDR2 is LQKENI.

A note on this clone: The germline gene is not matched at one end of the junction; a read error may be the cause. The V call is TRBV7-7, the J call TRBJ1-2, with D perhaps TRBD1 (5 bases). The CDR3 length is 13 residues. The germline V gene has CDR1 SSHAT and CDR2 FNYEAQ (reference sequence). CDR3 DNA: TGTGCTAGCAGCTTAGTTGGGGCCTATGGCTACACCTTC. This encodes CASSLVGAYGYTF.

The chain is built from TRBV7-3 and TRBJ1-3; unclear D gene. In germline, CDR1 is SGHTA, CDR2 FQGTGA. The V gene lost 6 bases and the J gene lost 4 bases, with 10 bases spanning the gap. There are 13 residues in the CDR3. The CDR3: CASSSDQGNTIYF. The CDR3, as DNA: TGTGCCAGCAGTTCGGACCAAGGAAACACCATATATTTT. The whole variable domain, remainder taken from reference TRBV7-3 and TRBJ1-3, is GAGVSQTPSNKVTEKGKYVELRCDPISGHTALYWYRQSLGQGPEFLIYFQGTGAADDSGLPNDRFFAVRPEGSVSTLKIQRTERGDSAVYLCASSSDQGNTIYFGEGSWLTVV.

The chain is built from TRBV2 and TRBJ2-2; no definite D call. This CDR3 region has 11 residues. Trimming took 3 bases from V and 4 from J, leaving 0 bases between them. Germline CDR1 SNHLY, CDR2 FYNNEI. The CDR3 sequence is CASSDTGELFF. The CDR3 bases are TGTGCCAGCAGTGACACCGGGGAGCTGTTTTTT.

The sample holds one count of this clone. V gene TRBV11-3 combines with J gene TRBJ2-4, with D uncertain. V lost 2 bases and J lost 0, with 11 bases in between. This CDR3 has 16 amino acids. The V gene's germline CDR1 is SGHNT and CDR2 YENEEA. CDR3 amino acids: CASSLTETVAKNIQYF. The CDR3 region has the DNA TGTGCCAGCAGCTTAACGGAGACTGTAGCCAAAAACATTCAGTACTTC.

The V and J genes are TRBV18 and TRBJ1-1; possible D gene TRBD1, 5 bases. The CDR3 has 14 amino acids. The germline V gene encodes CDR1 KGHSH and CDR2 LQKENI. The germline V and J ends were trimmed by 4 bases and 5 bases, with 14 bases remaining between them. CDR3: CASSLQGIRTEAFF. The CDR3 bases are TGTGCCAGCTCACTCCAGGGAATACGGACTGAAGCTTTCTTT.

The CDR3, as DNA: TGTGCCAGCAGTTATGACTATGGCTACACCTTC. Translation gives CASSYDYGYTF. The chain uses TRBV6-6 and TRBJ1-2; D not certain. CDR1 and CDR2 (germline): MNHNY, SVGAGI (reference sequence). The CDR3 is 11 amino acids. Trimming removed 3 bases at V and 3 bases at J, with 2 bases between.

The chain joins TRBV6-5 to TRBJ1-6; weak D call: TRBD1 (5 bases). V lost 4 bases, J lost 10 bases, and 20 bases lay in between. Germline V gene data show CDR1 as MNHEY and CDR2 as SVGAGI. The CDR3 totals 16 residues. CDR3 bases: TGTGCCAGCAGTTTGACCTCCGGGACTGGTCCCTCACCCCTCCACTTT. It specifies CASSLTSGTGPSPLHF.

This chain links TRBV18 with TRBJ1-1; no clear D gene. Per the germline V gene, CDR1 is KGHSH and CDR2 is LQKENI. V lost 6 bases and J lost 4, with 15 bases in between. This CDR3 spans 14 amino acids. CDR3 in DNA: TGTGCCAGCTCCTTCGGGGTAGGGATCACTGAAGCTTTCTTT. It encodes CASSFGVGITEAFF.

The DNA of the CDR3 is TGTGCCAGCAGCCCTGTCCAAGCGGGGCGCAGCACCGGGGAGCTGTTTTTT. Its translation: CASSPVQAGRSTGELFF. This chain links TRBV13 with TRBJ2-2, with 7 bases aligning to TRBD2. The CDR3 loop spans 17 amino acids. J gave up 4 bases and V 5 bases, and 13 bases lay outside the gene matches. Germline CDR1 PRHDT, CDR2 FYEKMQ (reference sequence).

CDR3 sequence reads: CASSSTGNNEQFF. The CDR3 coding sequence is TGTGCCAGCAGTTCGACTGGCAACAATGAGCAGTTCTTC. This chain connects TRBV6-5 to TRBJ2-1; D not certain. The CDR3 has 13 amino acids. The germline V gene has CDR1 MNHEY and CDR2 SVGAGI. The V and J ends lost 4 bases and 5 bases respectively, with 9 bases between them.

The chain combines TRBV12-3 or TRBV12-4 with TRBJ1-1; no clear D. The germline V and J ends were trimmed by 0 bases and 2 bases, with 4 bases remaining between them. The CDR3 runs to 13 residues. The CDR3 is CASSLAVNTEAFF. Here the CDR3 DNA reads TGTGCCAGCAGTTTAGCGGTAAACACTGAAGCTTTCTTT.

The sample holds one count of this clone. The chain couples TRBV11-2 to TRBJ2-5; 9 nucleotides line up with TRBD1. This CDR3 region has 15 residues. The V gene's germline CDR1 is SGHAT and CDR2 FQNNGV. Losses at the gene ends were 4 bases for V and 5 bases for J; bases not matched to a gene: 8. This CDR3 reads CASSWGDRDWETQYF. CDR3 in DNA: TGTGCCAGCAGCTGGGGGGACAGGGATTGGGAGACCCAGTACTTC.

V usage is TRBV5-6 and J usage is TRBJ2-5; 7 bases match TRBD2. This CDR3 spans 15 amino acids. V dropped 2 bases and J dropped 4; count of bases not matched to a gene: 8. Germline loops: CDR1 SGHDT, CDR2 YYEEEE. CDR3 sequence (DNA): TGTGCCAGCAGCTTCGAGGCGGGCGGGGGAGAGACCCAGTACTTC. It encodes CASSFEAGGGETQYF.

The CDR3 sequence is CASSRPGGGLDEQFF. DNA of the CDR3: TGTGCCAGCAGTCGACCCGGAGGGGGCCTGGATGAGCAGTTCTTC. This rearrangement joins TRBV25-1 to TRBJ2-1; perhaps TRBD1 as D (7 bases). Trimming removed 5 bases from V and 8 bases from J, with 19 bases in between. Germline-derived CDR1 and CDR2 are MGHDK and SYGVNS. The CDR3 is made up of 15 amino acids. Looking up the rest from reference TRBV25-1 and TRBJ2-1 gives the full variable domain: EADIYQTPRYLVIGTGKKITLECSQTMGHDKMYWYQQDPGMELHLIHYSYGVNSTEKGDLSSESTVSRIRTEHFPLTLESARPSHTSQYLCASSRPGGGLDEQFFGPGTRLTVL.

The chain joins TRBV15 to TRBJ1-4, with D possibly being TRBD1 (5 bases). V was shortened by 1 base and J by 7 bases, with 13 bases between the two germline ends. The length of the CDR3 is 15 residues. Germline V lookup: CDR1 LNHNV, CDR2 YYDKDF (reference sequence). CDR3 in amino acids: CATSRGGESSEKLFF. The CDR3 coding sequence is TGTGCCACCAGCAGAGGGGGGGAGAGTAGTGAAAAACTGTTTTTT. The whole variable domain, filled in from reference TRBV15 and TRBJ1-4, reads DAMVIQNPRYQVTQFGKPVTLSCSQTLNHNVMYWYQQKSSQAPKLLFHYYDKDFNNEADTPDNFQSRRPNTSFCFLDIRSPGLGDTAMYLCATSRGGESSEKLFFGSGTQLSVL.

The chain combines TRBV29-1 with TRBJ1-4, with a tentative D call TRBD1 (5 bases). CDR1 SQVTM and CDR2 ANQGSEA come from the germline V gene. The CDR3 consists of 13 residues. Trimming removed 5 bases at V and 5 bases at J, with 12 bases between. CDR3 nucleotide sequence: TGCAGCGTTACTGGGGGTTTAAATGAAAAACTGTTTTTT. Encoded protein: CSVTGGLNEKLFF.